Following are 30 T cell receptor beta chains from one sample sequenced in a study of cytomegalovirus exposure and HLA in healthy donors. PCR involved 60 Vbeta and 13 Jbeta primers. Sequencing was performed with immunoSEQ multiplex PCR; in TCRdb, only in-frame clones are kept and a portion is missing. The table lists over 110,000 clones, 65% to 85% of them singletons. The specimen sequenced was PBMCs. Source of these receptors: a man aged 18 to 29 in good health and CMV-seronegative.

A few counts support this clone. The V and J genes are TRBV6-4 and TRBJ2-6, with TRBD1 matching 7 bases. Germline lookup yields CDR1 MRHNA and CDR2 SNTAGT. The CDR3 has 18 amino acids. J was trimmed by 1 base and V by 0 bases; bases with no gene match: 6. CDR3 coding DNA: TGTGCCAGCAGTGACTCGACAGGGTCGGGATCTGGGGCCAACGTCCTGACTTTC. It encodes CASSDSTGSGSGANVLTF.

The rearrangement links TRBV2 to TRBJ1-2; D gene unclear. The CDR3 length is 13 residues. Germline-derived CDR1 and CDR2 are SNHLY and FYNNEI. Trimming removed 2 bases at V and 4 bases at J, with 8 bases between. CDR3 region: CASSETALYGYTF. The CDR3, as DNA: TGTGCCAGCAGTGAAACAGCACTCTATGGCTACACCTTC.

There are a few counts of this clone. The V and J genes are TRBV6-5 and TRBJ1-1; D not certain. The length of the CDR3 is 12 residues. In germline, CDR1 is MNHEY, CDR2 SVGAGI. With 6 bases removed from V and 2 bases from J, the gap between germline ends came to 7 bases. The CDR3 sequence is CASRSLNTEAFF. CDR3 nucleotides: TGTGCCAGCAGATCCTTAAACACTGAAGCTTTCTTT.

The chain recombines TRBV30 with TRBJ2-5; tentatively, D is TRBD1 (5 bases). V was trimmed by 5 bases and J by 5 bases, leaving 15 bases between them. Germline CDR1 and CDR2: GTSNPN and SVGIG (reference sequence). CDR3 length: 13 amino acids. The CDR3 coding sequence is TGTGCCTGGTCGGAACAGGTCATTGAGACCCAGTACTTC. Protein product: CAWSEQVIETQYF.

The genes are TRBV6-1 and TRBJ1-1; D not certain. Trimming removed 1 base from V and 4 bases from J, with 7 bases in between. Germline V lookup: CDR1 MNHNS, CDR2 SASEGT. CDR3 length: 13 residues. CDR3 in amino acids: CASSEGGVTEAFF. CDR3 coding DNA: TGTGCCAGCAGTGAAGGCGGGGTCACTGAAGCTTTCTTT.

The chain joins TRBV6-5 to TRBJ1-6; no clear D gene. Trimming removed 6 bases at V and 4 bases at J, with 10 bases between. The CDR3 spans 14 residues. CDR1 MNHEY and CDR2 SVGAGI come from the germline V gene. In DNA form, the CDR3 reads TGTGCCAGCAGCCGGGAGGCGTATAATTCACCCCTCCACTTT. Amino acid sequence: CASSREAYNSPLHF.

On this clone itself: The junction differs from germline at one of its ends, possibly a read error. This chain connects TRBV7-9 to TRBJ1-2; 9 nucleotides agree with TRBD1. The CDR3 has 13 amino acids. Per the germline V gene, CDR1 is SEHNR and CDR2 is FQNEAQ (reference sequence). CDR3 protein: CSSSPRTGDGYTF. In nucleotides, the CDR3 is TGTTCCAGCAGCCCTAGGACAGGGGATGGCTACACCTTC.

With regard to this clone: The sample carries other DNA sequences with the same CDR3. This chain joins TRBV4-3 and TRBJ2-7; 12 bases line up with TRBD1. Trimming removed 4 bases from V and 4 bases from J; junction bases left unmatched: 2. CDR3 length: 14 residues. The germline gives CDR1 LGHNA, CDR2 YSLEER. In DNA form, the CDR3 reads TGCGCCAGCAGCCGGGGACAGGGGGCATACGAGCAGTACTTC. This encodes CASSRGQGAYEQYF.

The chain links TRBV14 to TRBJ2-5, with D hard to call. V was cut by 4 bases and J by 2 bases, with 2 bases left in between. The CDR3 spans 11 residues. The V gene's germline CDR1 is SGHDN and CDR2 FVKESK. This CDR3 reads CASSLQETQYF. CDR3 bases: TGTGCCAGCAGCCTACAAGAGACCCAGTACTTC.

This sequence joins TRBV19 and TRBJ2-7, with a tentative D call TRBD2 (5 bases). This CDR3 region has 13 residues. V was shortened by 3 bases and J by 3 bases, with 9 bases between the two germline ends. Germline V gene sequence: CDR1 LNHDA, CDR2 SQIVND (reference sequence). The DNA for the CDR3 is TGTGCCAGTAGTATTAGGAGGAACTACGAGCAGTACTTC. Amino acids: CASSIRRNYEQYF.

CDR3 sequence: CASRPMTGFTEAFF. CDR3 DNA: TGTGCCAGCAGACCAATGACAGGGTTCACTGAAGCTTTCTTT. V is TRBV6-6 and J is TRBJ1-1; 7 bases are a match to TRBD1. Losses at the gene ends were 6 bases for V and 4 bases for J; bases not matched to a gene: 8. The CDR3 contains 14 residues. Germline values: CDR1 MNHNY, CDR2 SVGAGI (reference sequence).

The chain uses TRBV28 and TRBJ1-6; D possibly corresponds to TRBD1 (6 bases). The CDR3 has 14 residues. Germline V gene lookup returns CDR1 MDHEN and CDR2 SYDVKM. The V and J ends lost 2 bases and 10 bases respectively, with 12 bases between them. In DNA, the CDR3 is TGTGCCAGCAGTTTAGAACAGGGTTACTCACCCCTCCACTTT. It translates to CASSLEQGYSPLHF.

The CDR3 here is CASSFTGGTDTQYF. CDR3 DNA: TGTGCCAGTAGTTTTACAGGGGGCACAGATACGCAGTATTTT. V is TRBV19 and J is TRBJ2-3; 7 bases align to TRBD1. Germline loops: CDR1 LNHDA, CDR2 SQIVND (reference sequence). This CDR3 region has 14 residues. J was trimmed by 1 base and V by 5 bases; bases with no gene match: 3.

There are a few counts of this clone. This chain links TRBV4-2 with TRBJ2-7, with 8 positions matching TRBD2. Germline V gives CDR1 LGHNA, CDR2 YNFKEQ. The CDR3 is 18 amino acids. V lost 2 bases to trimming and J lost 0 bases; unmatched junction nucleotides: 12. The DNA for the CDR3 is TGTGCCAGCAGCCAACGGGCACACGAGCGGGGGAGCTCCTACGAGCAGTACTTC. Protein: CASSQRAHERGSSYEQYF.

The chain links TRBV10-3 to TRBJ1-3; 8 bases align to TRBD1. V lost 3 bases and J lost 1; bases outside the gene matches: 14. Germline CDR1 is ENHRY and CDR2 is SYGVKD. The length of the CDR3 is 19 residues. CDR3 DNA sequence: TGTGCCATCAGTGACCCTACAAGACAGGGGAAGGGATCTGGAAACACCATATATTTT. Amino acids: CAISDPTRQGKGSGNTIYF.

The rearrangement links TRBV14 to TRBJ1-4, with TRBD1 matching over 7 bases. Germline CDR1 is SGHDN and CDR2 is FVKESK. The CDR3 has 15 amino acids. V was clipped by 4 bases and J by 5 bases; unmatched bases: 7. CDR3 DNA sequence: TGTGCCAGCAGCCTCATACAGGGGAAGAATGAAAAACTGTTTTTT. This codes for CASSLIQGKNEKLFF.

This chain joins TRBV6-5 and TRBJ1-2; D remains unclear. The CDR3 is made up of 14 amino acids. Germline CDR1 and CDR2: MNHEY and SVGAGI. V was trimmed by 5 bases and J by 5 bases, leaving 15 bases between them. As DNA, the CDR3 is TGTGCCAGCAGTCACCAGGCCTCGGGGTATGGCTACACCTTC. This codes for CASSHQASGYGYTF.

This clone is a singleton in its sample. V is TRBV7-8 and J is TRBJ2-1; weak D call: TRBD1 (5 bases). CDR1 and CDR2 from the germline V gene are SGHVS and FQNEAQ. The CDR3 is 16 residues long. The ends were cut back, 1 base at V and 0 bases at J, with 10 bases in the middle. The CDR3: CASSLVGAYSYNEQFF. The DNA for the CDR3 is TGTGCCAGCAGCTTAGTTGGGGCCTACTCCTACAATGAGCAGTTCTTC.

This clone was seen once. The J gene is TRBJ2-3, the V gene TRBV10-3; 8 bases agree with TRBD2. The trim removed 8 bases at V and 0 bases at J, leaving 4 bases unmatched. Germline CDR1 and CDR2: ENHRY and SYGVKD. The CDR3 has 14 residues. This CDR3 is CAILSGESTDTQYF. The DNA for the CDR3 is TGTGCCATCCTTAGCGGGGAGAGCACAGATACGCAGTATTTT.

This clone has only a few counts. This sequence joins TRBV4-3 and TRBJ2-1, with TRBD1 matching over 7 bases. Trimming cost V 0 bases and J 4 bases; bases outside gene matches: 3. The CDR3 length is 15 residues. CDR1 LGHNA and CDR2 YSLEER come from the germline V gene. This CDR3 is CASSQDSTGYNEQFF. The CDR3 DNA sequence: TGCGCCAGCAGCCAAGATTCGACAGGGTACAATGAGCAGTTCTTC.

This chain links TRBV2 with TRBJ2-7, with TRBD2 matching over 12 bases. This CDR3 contains 18 residues. CDR1 is SNHLY and CDR2 is FYNNEI in the germline V gene. J lost 2 bases, V lost 5 bases, and 13 bases had no gene match. CDR3 DNA sequence: TGTGCCAGCAGTACGACCCTAGCGGGGGGGCGGGTCGCCTACGAGCAGTACTTC. Its translation is CASSTTLAGGRVAYEQYF.

The rearrangement links TRBV19 to TRBJ1-6; D call uncertain. This CDR3 has 13 residues. V gave up 4 bases and J gave up 7 bases, with 8 bases separating them. Looked up from germline, CDR1 is LNHDA and CDR2 is SQIVND (reference sequence). Written as DNA, the CDR3 is TGTGCCAGTAGTAACGGGGTAAATTCACCCCTCCACTTT. Its protein is CASSNGVNSPLHF.

This clone was observed a single time. The genes are TRBV30 and TRBJ1-4; 7 bases agree with TRBD1. The CDR3 has 15 amino acids. Germline values: CDR1 GTSNPN, CDR2 SVGIG (reference sequence). With 4 bases clipped from V and 1 base from J, the junction kept 6 bases outside the gene matches. CDR3 sequence (DNA): TGTGCCTGGAACCCTAACAGGGGAACTAATGAAAAACTGTTTTTT. It codes for CAWNPNRGTNEKLFF.

V usage is TRBV14 and J usage is TRBJ1-1, with 8 nucleotides matching TRBD1. The CDR3 runs 15 residues. Germline-derived CDR1 and CDR2 are SGHDN and FVKESK. V trimming: 5 bases; J trimming: 2 bases; junction bases outside the gene matches: 7. The CDR3, as DNA: TGTGCCAGCAGCGGTCTCAGGGGGCTAAACACTGAAGCTTTCTTT. Protein product: CASSGLRGLNTEAFF.

The rearrangement uses TRBV6-5 and TRBJ1-2; D not resolved. The V gene's germline CDR1 is MNHEY and CDR2 SVGAGI. This CDR3 contains 15 residues. V was trimmed by 0 bases and J by 4 bases, leaving 12 bases between them. CDR3 sequence (DNA): TGTGCCAGCAGTTACTCGAATTCGGGTGCCTATGGCTACACCTTC. As protein: CASSYSNSGAYGYTF.

The V and J genes are TRBV9 and TRBJ2-3, with TRBD2 matching 12 bases. The CDR3 is made up of 15 amino acids. The V gene end was trimmed by 4 bases and the J gene end by 6 bases; junction bases not matched to a gene: 6. The germline V gene encodes CDR1 SGDLS and CDR2 YYNGEE. The CDR3 sequence: CASSKTSGGHDTQYF. In DNA, the CDR3 is TGTGCCAGCAGCAAAACTAGCGGGGGGCACGATACGCAGTATTTT. The variable domain in full, with the rest retrieved from reference TRBV9 and TRBJ2-3, is DSGVTQTPKHLITATGQRVTLRCSPRSGDLSVYWYQQSLDQGLQFLIQYYNGEERAKGNILERFSAQQFPDLHSELNLSSLELGDSALYFCASSKTSGGHDTQYFGPGTRLTVL.

The V gene is TRBV2, the J gene TRBJ1-2; 7 positions agree with TRBD1. Germline CDR1 reads SNHLY; CDR2 reads FYNNEI. This CDR3 is 18 amino acids long. J gave up 7 bases and V 5 bases, and 22 bases lay outside the gene matches. CDR3 bases: TGTGCCAGCAGTCCCCTCTCCGGGAGGGACAGACAAAAAGTTGGCTACACCTTC. It codes for CASSPLSGRDRQKVGYTF.

The V and J genes are TRBV7-2 and TRBJ2-1, with D hard to call. V was shortened by 3 bases and J by 0 bases, with 15 bases between the two germline ends. The CDR3 is made up of 17 amino acids. Per the germline V gene, CDR1 is SGHTA and CDR2 is FQGNSA. In DNA, the CDR3 is TGTGCCAGCAGCTTCTTCTCCCTCTGGAGCTCCTACAATGAGCAGTTCTTC. This gives the protein CASSFFSLWSSYNEQFF. Full variable domain (remainder filled in from reference TRBV7-2 and TRBJ2-1): GAGVSQSPSNKVTEKGKDVELRCDPISGHTALYWYRQSLGQGLEFLIYFQGNSAPDKSGLPSDRFSAERTGGSVSTLTIQRTQQEDSAVYLCASSFFSLWSSYNEQFFGPGTRLTVL.

This chain links TRBV7-9 with TRBJ1-1; 8 bases are shared with TRBD1. Unmatched junction bases numbered 6, after V lost 2 bases and J lost 7 bases. Germline V lookup: CDR1 SEHNR, CDR2 FQNEAQ (reference sequence). The CDR3 spans 14 residues. CDR3 sequence reads: CASSLRQGWGEAFF. Here the CDR3 DNA reads TGTGCCAGCAGCTTACGACAGGGGTGGGGTGAAGCTTTCTTT.

The chain couples TRBV19 to TRBJ2-7, with D perhaps matching TRBD1 (6 bases). This CDR3 is built from 13 residues. The V and J ends lost 10 bases and 7 bases respectively, with 20 bases between them. From germline, CDR1 is LNHDA and CDR2 SQIVND (reference sequence). The DNA for the CDR3 is TGTGCCACCGCACAGGGTGTTGAGGGAGAGCAGTACTTC. The encoded protein is CATAQGVEGEQYF. The complete variable domain, with remaining parts taken from reference TRBV19 and TRBJ2-7, reads DGGITQSPKYLFRKEGQNVTLSCEQNLNHDAMYWYRQDPGQGLRLIYYSQIVNDFQKGDIAEGYSVSREKKESFPLTVTSAQKNPTAFYLCATAQGVEGEQYFGPGTRLTVT.